The 25 T cell receptor beta chains in this list originate from one sample, sequenced in a study of T-cell reconstitution after alpha-beta-depleted transplantation in children. Researchers prepared the TCRbeta library using unique molecular identifiers, the study reports. TCRdb re-called the PCR reads with MiXCR, one entry per CDR3 protein. The top ten clones hold approximately 0.8% of a sample with approximately 650,000 distinct CDR3 sequences, less than 15% of them seen once. The material sequenced was PBMCs, taken before TCRalphabeta/CD19-depleted stem cell transplant. The receptors come from a girl aged 2-10 years with congenital amegakaryocytic thrombocytopenia, due to receive a stem cell transplant.

For this clonotype: The germline gene is not matched at one end of the junction; a read error may be the cause. The genes are TRBV4-1 and TRBJ2-5; 9 nucleotides line up with TRBD2. Germline assignment: CDR1 MGHRA and CDR2 YSYEKL. The CDR3 extends over 15 amino acids. The CDR3 loop is CASSHSGRTVETQSF. CDR3 in DNA: TGCGCCAGCAGCCATAGCGGGAGAACAGTAGAGACCCAGTCCTTC.

At least ten counts were recorded for this clonotype. The chain recombines TRBV20-1 with TRBJ1-2; D uncertain. The CDR3 is 13 amino acids. V lost 1 base and J 2 bases, leaving 8 bases between the germline ends. From germline, CDR1 is DFQATT and CDR2 SNEGSKA (reference sequence). The CDR3 protein is CSARGRLNYGYTF. The CDR3 region has the DNA TGCAGTGCTAGAGGCCGGTTAAACTATGGCTACACCTTC.

This clonotype was detected a few times. This chain connects TRBV7-9 to TRBJ2-1; no clear D. Germline CDR1 is SEHNR and CDR2 is FQNEAQ (reference sequence). The length of the CDR3 is 12 residues. Between the trimmed V and J ends, which lost 6 bases and 7 bases, there was a span of 10 bases. In DNA form, the CDR3 reads TGTGCCAGCAGTAGTTTGTGGAATGAGCAGTTCTTC. Translating it yields CASSSLWNEQFF.

Notes on this clonotype: This clone may be a read error of a much larger clone one base away. The V gene is TRBV20-1, the J gene TRBJ2-1, with 11 positions matching TRBD2. Looked up from germline, CDR1 is DFQATT and CDR2 is SNEGSKA (reference sequence). The CDR3 extends over 15 amino acids. The CDR3 sequence: CSARLLAGAYNEQSF. Written as DNA, the CDR3 is TGCAGTGCTAGATTACTAGCGGGAGCCTACAATGAGCAGTCCTTC.

The CDR3 spells CASSQNSGYGYTF. CDR3 in DNA: TGTGCCAGCAGCCAAAACAGCGGCTATGGCTACACCTTC. The chain is built from TRBV3-1 and TRBJ1-2; D remains ambiguous. The V and J ends lost 2 bases and 4 bases respectively, with 8 bases between them. Germline V gene sequence: CDR1 LGHDT, CDR2 YNNKEL (reference sequence). The CDR3 consists of 13 residues.

The chain is built from TRBV30 and TRBJ2-1; 7 nucleotides agree with TRBD2. CDR3 length: 15 residues. Germline trimming cut 7 bases from V and 6 bases from J; bases unmatched to any gene: 15. Germline V gene sequence: CDR1 GTSNPN, CDR2 SVGIG (reference sequence). The CDR3 protein is CASEKLAGILNEQFF. CDR3 in DNA: TGTGCCTCAGAAAAGTTAGCGGGTATACTCAATGAGCAGTTCTTC. The whole variable domain, remainder taken from reference TRBV30 and TRBJ2-1, is SQTIHQWPATLVQPVGSPLSLECTVEGTSNPNLYWYRQAAGRGLQLLFYSVGIGQISSEVPQNLSASRPQDRQFILSSKKLLLSDSGFYLCASEKLAGILNEQFFGPGTRLTVL.

As for this clonotype: A single base separates this from a much larger clone, so it may be a read error. The V gene is TRBV29-1, the J gene TRBJ2-1; maybe TRBD2 (5 bases). Germline CDR1 and CDR2: SQVTM and ANQGSEA. This CDR3 has 14 residues. CDR3 DNA: TGCAGCGTTGTCAAGCGGAGCTCCTACAGTGAGCAGTTCTTC. Encoded protein: CSVVKRSSYSEQFF.

The rearrangement links TRBV5-1 to TRBJ1-1; D call uncertain. The germline V gene has CDR1 SGHRS and CDR2 YFSETQ. The CDR3 spans 11 residues. Trimming removed 10 bases at V and 2 bases at J, with 9 bases between. In DNA form, the CDR3 reads TGCGCCTCGGGTGAAAACACTGAAGCTTTCTTT. Translating gives CASGENTEAFF.

This clonotype has a count of ten or more. The J gene is TRBJ2-3, the V gene TRBV7-8, with D possibly TRBD1 on 6 matching bases. Germline V gene lookup returns CDR1 SGHVS and CDR2 FQNEAQ. Trimming cost V 5 bases and J 2 bases, with 14 bases left between them. CDR3 size: 15 residues. The CDR3: CASSTDRSFTDTQYF. The CDR3 nucleotides read TGTGCCAGCAGCACCGACAGGTCTTTCACAGATACGCAGTATTTT.

This clonotype was detected a few times. The chain combines TRBV7-8 with TRBJ2-5; D possibly corresponds to TRBD2 (6 bases). Germline V lookup: CDR1 SGHVS, CDR2 FQNEAQ. The V end lost 6 bases, the J end lost 4 bases, and 15 bases lay between the germline ends. The CDR3 is 14 amino acids. The CDR3 bases are TGTGCCAGCAGTACCCCGGGAGTAGGAGAGACCCAGTACTTC. Translating gives CASSTPGVGETQYF.

This clonotype has a count of ten or more. The chain combines TRBV11-1 with TRBJ2-1; D unclear. The CDR3 is 18 amino acids. Germline V CDR1 and CDR2: SGHAT, FQDESV (reference sequence). The V gene lost 5 bases and the J gene lost 3 bases, with 23 bases spanning the gap. The CDR3 sequence: CASSMGLAVPSSYNEQFF. In DNA form, the CDR3 reads TGTGCCAGCAGCATGGGTCTTGCCGTTCCTTCGAGCTACAATGAGCAGTTCTTC.

This clonotype has a count of ten or more. The rearrangement joins TRBV10-3 to TRBJ1-3; perhaps TRBD1 as D (5 bases). This CDR3 spans 16 amino acids. CDR1 and CDR2 from the germline V gene are ENHRY and SYGVKD. V was trimmed by 0 bases and J by 0 bases, leaving 9 bases between them. In DNA, the CDR3 is TGTGCCATCAGTGAGTCGGGGCAGCCCTCTGGAAACACCATATATTTT. Residues: CAISESGQPSGNTIYF.

This clonotype was detected many times. The chain combines TRBV29-1 with TRBJ1-1; D not resolved. The length of the CDR3 is 12 residues. Germline V CDR1 and CDR2: SQVTM, ANQGSEA. Deletions cut 7 bases from V and 4 bases from J, with 13 bases between. The CDR3 protein is CSAPFSATEAFF. CDR3 coding DNA: TGCAGCGCCCCCTTTAGTGCCACTGAAGCTTTCTTT.

This chain connects TRBV19 to TRBJ2-2; 8 nucleotides line up with TRBD1. V shed 10 bases and J 6 bases; nucleotides not matched to a gene: 10. Germline V lookup: CDR1 LNHDA, CDR2 SQIVND (reference sequence). The CDR3 covers 14 residues. The CDR3 sequence is CATWTGQEPGELFF. For the CDR3, the DNA is TGTGCCACCTGGACGGGACAGGAGCCCGGGGAGCTGTTTTTT.

This clonotype was found many times. V usage is TRBV7-2 and J usage is TRBJ1-5, with D possibly TRBD1 on 6 matching bases. V lost 2 bases, J lost 7 bases, and 12 bases lay in between. CDR3 size: 14 residues. CDR1 and CDR2 (germline): SGHTA, FQGNSA. The CDR3 DNA follows: TGTGCCAGCAGCTTAATGGGGGCAGGGCAGCCCCAGCATTTT. Protein: CASSLMGAGQPQHF.

This clonotype was counted many times. CDR3 sequence (DNA): TGCAGTGCTAGAGCCTCGAGGGGCTCTGAAGCTTTCTTT. Protein product: CSARASRGSEAFF. V gene TRBV20-1 combines with J gene TRBJ1-1, with D tentatively TRBD1 (5 bases). The germline V gene encodes CDR1 DFQATT and CDR2 SNEGSKA (reference sequence). Trimming took 1 base from V and 6 from J, leaving 12 bases between them. The CDR3 runs 13 residues.

This clonotype appeared a few times. The chain couples TRBV10-3 to TRBJ2-3; D might be TRBD1 (6 bases). Germline V lookup: CDR1 ENHRY, CDR2 SYGVKD. The V gene lost 5 bases and the J gene lost 3 bases, with 9 bases spanning the gap. The CDR3 is 13 residues long. The DNA for the CDR3 is TGTGCCATCAGTCAGGGGTCGACAGATACGCAGTATTTT. It is translated as CAISQGSTDTQYF.

This clonotype was seen only a few times. The rearrangement uses TRBV29-1 and TRBJ2-7, with D perhaps matching TRBD2 (6 bases). This CDR3 is 12 amino acids long. V was trimmed by 5 bases and J by 4 bases, leaving 12 bases between them. Germline V gene data show CDR1 as SQVTM and CDR2 as ANQGSEA. The CDR3 region is CSVSGVGYEQYF. The CDR3 coding sequence is TGCAGCGTTTCGGGAGTGGGATACGAGCAGTACTTC.

The table lists this clonotype with a few counts. This rearrangement joins TRBV20-1 to TRBJ2-1; TRBD2 matches 13 bases. The CDR3 loop spans 17 amino acids. Germline V gene data show CDR1 as DFQATT and CDR2 as SNEGSKA (reference sequence). The junction had 8 bases not matched to a gene; V was cut back by 6 bases and J by 0 bases. The DNA for the CDR3 is TGCAGTGCCTCCGGGACTAGCGGGATTTTCTCCTACAATGAGCAGTTCTTC. Protein sequence: CSASGTSGIFSYNEQFF.

This clonotype came up many times. The genes are TRBV20-1 and TRBJ2-3; D possibly corresponds to TRBD1 (6 bases). Germline CDR1 and CDR2: DFQATT and SNEGSKA (reference sequence). CDR3 size: 13 residues. Trimming removed 3 bases at V and 2 bases at J, with 9 bases between. The CDR3 DNA sequence: TGCAGTGCTAGTGGGGGCGTCACAGATACGCAGTATTTT. Its translation: CSASGGVTDTQYF.

This clonotype was seen more than once but under ten times. The chain recombines TRBV11-3 with TRBJ2-7, with TRBD2 matching over 8 bases. The germline gives CDR1 SGHNT, CDR2 YENEEA. Germline trimming cut 4 bases from V and 2 bases from J; bases unmatched to any gene: 25. The CDR3 totals 21 residues. The CDR3 loop is CASSSSPTGTSLPFGAYEQYF. As DNA, the CDR3 is TGTGCCAGCAGCTCCTCACCGACCGGGACTAGTTTACCGTTTGGGGCCTACGAGCAGTACTTC.

The CDR3 nucleotides read TGTGCCAGCAGCTCCGGGACTAGCGGGGAGCTTTATACGCAGTATTTT. Protein product: CASSSGTSGELYTQYF. The V gene is TRBV11-2, the J gene TRBJ2-3, with 13 bases aligning to TRBD2. V lost 4 bases and J lost 7; bases outside the gene matches: 8. In germline, CDR1 is SGHAT, CDR2 FQNNGV. This CDR3 has 16 residues.

The rearrangement uses TRBV20-1 and TRBJ1-5; 8 nucleotides agree with TRBD1. The V and J ends lost 3 bases and 1 base, in that order; junction bases with no gene match: 2. CDR1 and CDR2 (germline): DFQATT, SNEGSKA (reference sequence). CDR3 length: 14 residues. CDR3 in amino acids: CSARGTGSNQPQHF. CDR3 DNA sequence: TGCAGTGCTAGGGGGACAGGAAGCAATCAGCCCCAGCATTTT.

This clonotype was seen repeatedly, ten times or more. The chain carries TRBV15 and TRBJ2-7; D is uncertain. This CDR3 comprises 13 residues. Looked up from germline, CDR1 is LNHNV and CDR2 is YYDKDF (reference sequence). V lost 3 bases to trimming and J lost 1 base, with 7 bases between them. CDR3 coding DNA: TGTGCCACCAGCAGTGAACGGTCCTACGAGCAGTACTTC. Protein sequence: CATSSERSYEQYF.

This clonotype was counted many times. V usage is TRBV5-1 and J usage is TRBJ1-5; the D gene is possibly TRBD1 (5 bases). The CDR3 consists of 14 residues. V shed 0 bases and J shed 5 bases, with 9 bases lying between them. Germline V gene sequence: CDR1 SGHRS, CDR2 YFSETQ. The CDR3 region has the DNA TGCGCCAGCAGCTTGGCCGGGGCACATCAGCCCCAGCATTTT. This gives the protein CASSLAGAHQPQHF.